One and the same sample provided the 32 T cell receptor beta chains below, sequenced in a study of blood T cells in healthy people across ages. Combining a sample-barcoded 5' primer with a J-beta primer mix, a second PCR ran for about 7 to 12 cycles. A single record per CDR3 protein comes from TCRdb applying MiXCR to the 5' RACE reads. The sample includes about 1.7 million distinct CDR3 sequences, approximately 30% of them seen just once. Sequenced material: blood. Every receptor here comes from a woman in her 30s in good health.

The V call is TRBV2, the J call TRBJ1-1; no clear D gene. This CDR3 contains 12 residues. Germline CDR1 and CDR2: SNHLY and FYNNEI. V lost 2 bases and J 11 bases, leaving 12 bases between the germline ends. CDR3 bases: TGTGCCAGCAGTGAAACGTCGCGGCCGGCTTTCTTT. Its translation is CASSETSRPAFF.

This clonotype was counted many times. Germline is not matched at one junction end, which may reflect a read error. This chain uses TRBV5-1 with TRBJ2-1; a weak D match, TRBD2 (7 bases). CDR1 SGHRS and CDR2 YFSETQ come from the germline V gene. CDR3 size: 15 residues. This chain's CDR3 is CASSLLAGAGNEQFF. CDR3 coding DNA: TGTGCCAGCAGCTTGCTCGCGGGGGCGGGGAATGAGCAGTTCTTC.

The V and J genes are TRBV10-3 and TRBJ1-1; no definite D call. The V end lost 1 base, the J end lost 1 base, and 7 bases lay between the germline ends. Germline CDR1 and CDR2: ENHRY and SYGVKD. CDR3 length equals 14 residues. CDR3 amino acids: CAISEWIENTEAFF. The CDR3, as DNA: TGTGCCATCAGTGAGTGGATTGAGAACACTGAAGCTTTCTTT.

Comments on this clonotype: One base away lies a much larger clone, so this may be a sequencing read error. The chain couples TRBV5-5 to TRBJ1-2; 10 bases align to TRBD1. CDR3 length: 14 amino acids. With V trimmed by 4 bases and J by 3 bases, 3 bases remained unmatched. Germline CDR1 SGHKS, CDR2 YYEKEE (reference sequence). The CDR3 sequence: CASSRGTGDYGYTF. In nucleotides, the CDR3 is TGTGCCAGCAGCCGCGGGACAGGGGACTATGGCTACACCTTC.

This clonotype was detected many times. This chain connects TRBV7-9 to TRBJ2-7, with D possibly being TRBD1 (5 bases). Trimming shortened V by 1 base and J by 3 bases, and 7 bases separated the two germline ends. The CDR3 totals 13 residues. CDR1 is SEHNR, CDR2 FQNEAQ, per germline (reference sequence). CDR3 protein: CASSLEGFYEQYF. Written as DNA, the CDR3 is TGTGCCAGCAGCTTAGAGGGGTTCTACGAGCAGTACTTC.

In its sample, this clonotype was seen many times. The chain links TRBV20-1 to TRBJ2-7; maybe TRBD2 (5 bases). Trimming pared 6 bases from V and 3 bases from J, leaving 18 bases between. CDR1 and CDR2 from the germline V gene are DFQATT and SNEGSKA (reference sequence). The CDR3 is 14 residues long. CDR3 region: CSAIYGGTDYEQYF. CDR3 DNA sequence: TGCAGTGCCATCTACGGAGGCACAGACTACGAGCAGTACTTC.

This clonotype has ten or more counts. The chain employs TRBV4-3 and TRBJ2-6, with D unresolved. The CDR3 spans 13 residues. Germline V gives CDR1 LGHNA, CDR2 YSLEER. The V end was cut by 6 bases, the J end by 3 bases, with 6 bases between. The CDR3 spells CASSYIGANVLTF. CDR3 DNA sequence: TGCGCCAGCAGTTACATTGGGGCCAACGTCCTGACTTTC.

V gene TRBV19 combines with J gene TRBJ2-4; D gene uncertain. Trimming cost V 5 bases and J 0 bases, with 5 bases left between them. In germline, CDR1 is LNHDA, CDR2 SQIVND (reference sequence). The CDR3 extends over 13 amino acids. Here the CDR3 DNA reads TGTGCCAGTAGTGGGGTAGCCAAAAACATTCAGTACTTC. Residues: CASSGVAKNIQYF.

This clonotype was detected a few times. The chain uses TRBV30 and TRBJ2-5, with D unclear. The germline V gene encodes CDR1 GTSNPN and CDR2 SVGIG (reference sequence). With 5 bases removed from V and 4 bases from J, the gap between germline ends came to 11 bases. CDR3 length: 12 residues. CDR3 nucleotide sequence: TGTGCCTGGTCATACGGCACAGAGACCCAGTACTTC. Its protein is CAWSYGTETQYF.

The rearrangement joins TRBV5-5 to TRBJ2-1; D uncertain. V was clipped by 2 bases and J by 5 bases, with 8 bases between them. The CDR3 extends over 13 amino acids. Germline lookup yields CDR1 SGHKS and CDR2 YYEKEE (reference sequence). DNA for the CDR3: TGTGCCAGCAGCTTTCCCCAGAACAATGAGCAGTTCTTC. Translation: CASSFPQNNEQFF.

This clonotype was seen more than once but under ten times. This may be a read error: a much more frequent sequence differs by one nucleotide. The genes are TRBV7-2 and TRBJ1-2; D perhaps matches TRBD1 (6 bases). The CDR3 has 14 residues. The germline CDR1 and CDR2 sequences are SGHTA and FQGNSA. V was shortened by 10 bases and J by 4 bases, with 19 bases between the two germline ends. This chain's CDR3 is CAIRRSRGGYGYTF. Written as DNA, the CDR3 is TGTGCCATCCGGAGAAGCAGGGGTGGCTATGGCTACACCTTC.

The genes are TRBV15 and TRBJ1-1; D not resolved. Germline CDR1 reads LNHNV; CDR2 reads YYDKDF (reference sequence). The CDR3 extends over 13 amino acids. Trimming removed 2 bases at V and 1 base at J, with 5 bases between. CDR3 sequence reads: CATSRNRNTEAFF. The CDR3 region has the DNA TGTGCCACCAGCAGAAACAGGAACACTGAAGCTTTCTTT.

At least ten counts were recorded for this clonotype. The chain links TRBV12-3 or TRBV12-4 to TRBJ1-2; a weak D match, TRBD1 (5 bases). Trimming pared 5 bases from V and 8 bases from J, leaving 15 bases between. This CDR3 is 13 amino acids long. The CDR3: CASSHLRDEGYTF. As DNA, the CDR3 is TGTGCCAGCAGTCACCTCAGGGATGAGGGCTACACCTTC.

This clonotype was recorded at least ten times. The chain joins TRBV7-2 to TRBJ2-5; 12 bases are a match to TRBD2. After removal of 6 bases from V and 5 bases from J, the junction contained 10 bases not matched to a gene. CDR3 size: 16 residues. Germline assignment: CDR1 SGHTA and CDR2 FQGNSA. DNA of the CDR3: TGTGCCAGCAGTCCACTAGCGGGAGGAGCTGGGGAGACCCAGTACTTC. Amino acid sequence: CASSPLAGGAGETQYF.

This clonotype was observed a handful of times. This chain joins TRBV28 and TRBJ2-7, with D possibly TRBD1 on 6 matching bases. V lost 8 bases to trimming and J lost 3 bases, with 17 bases between them. The V gene's germline CDR1 is MDHEN and CDR2 SYDVKM. CDR3 length: 14 residues. CDR3: CASGTGDRIYEQYF. In nucleotides, the CDR3 is TGTGCCAGCGGGACGGGCGACAGGATCTACGAGCAGTACTTC.

As concerns this clonotype: One end of the junction does not line up with germline, which may come from a read error. The CDR3 DNA reads as TGTGCCAGCATCTTAGTCGGGAGTAGCACAGATACGCAGTATTTT. As protein: CASILVGSSTDTQYF. This chain links TRBV7-2 with TRBJ2-3, with a tentative D call TRBD2 (6 bases). The CDR3 runs to 15 residues. Germline CDR1 and CDR2: SGHTA and FQGNSA.

The genes are TRBV18 and TRBJ1-1, with D tentatively TRBD1 (6 bases). The V end was cut by 6 bases, the J end by 1 base, with 12 bases between. This CDR3 region has 14 residues. Per the germline V gene, CDR1 is KGHSH and CDR2 is LQKENI. CDR3 protein: CASSGQTRNTEAFF. The CDR3, as DNA: TGTGCCAGCTCCGGACAGACCCGGAACACTGAAGCTTTCTTT.

This clonotype showed up just a few times. The V call is TRBV29-1, the J call TRBJ1-1, with a tentative D call TRBD1 (5 bases). The germline V and J ends were trimmed by 7 bases and 6 bases, with 12 bases remaining between them. This CDR3 comprises 11 residues. The germline gives CDR1 SQVTM, CDR2 ANQGSEA. CDR3 region: CSGVGDSEAFF. CDR3 in DNA: TGCAGCGGGGTGGGGGACTCTGAAGCTTTCTTT.

This clonotype has more than one count but fewer than ten. This chain uses TRBV11-2 with TRBJ2-7, with D unclear. Per germline, CDR1 SGHAT and CDR2 FQNNGV. V was clipped by 4 bases and J by 3 bases, with 13 bases between them. CDR3 length equals 14 residues. For the CDR3, the DNA is TGTGCCAGCAGCTGCAATCACGCTAACTACGAGCAGTACTTC. Amino acids: CASSCNHANYEQYF.

This clonotype was picked up a small number of times. The chain combines TRBV4-1 with TRBJ2-7; a weak D match, TRBD2 (5 bases). Germline CDR1 and CDR2: MGHRA and YSYEKL. V was shortened by 3 bases and J by 4 bases, with 10 bases between the two germline ends. This CDR3 spans 13 amino acids. CDR3 amino acids: CASSHRPGYEQYF. CDR3 DNA sequence: TGCGCCAGCAGCCATCGCCCGGGGTACGAGCAGTACTTC.

This clonotype occurred a few times. The chain carries TRBV20-1 and TRBJ2-1; D is perhaps TRBD1 (5 bases). The CDR3 length is 15 residues. Germline V lookup: CDR1 DFQATT, CDR2 SNEGSKA (reference sequence). V lost 5 bases to trimming and J lost 0 bases, with 14 bases between them. The CDR3 bases are TGCAGTGCTCCCGCCCCCAGGGCCTCCTACAATGAGCAGTTCTTC. This sequence encodes CSAPAPRASYNEQFF.

This clonotype turned up a few times. The chain has TRBV5-1 and TRBJ2-3; D gene unclear. From germline, CDR1 is SGHRS and CDR2 YFSETQ. Between the trimmed V and J ends, which lost 1 base and 6 bases, there was a span of 12 bases. CDR3 size: 14 residues. Here the CDR3 reads CASSLTVGSDTQYF. CDR3 DNA sequence: TGCGCCAGCAGCTTGACAGTGGGCAGCGATACGCAGTATTTT. Drawing the rest from reference TRBV5-1 and TRBJ2-3, the complete variable domain is KAGVTQTPRYLIKTRGQQVTLSCSPISGHRSVSWYQQTPGQGLQFLFEYFSETQRNKGNFPGRFSGRQFSNSRSEMNVSTLELGDSALYLCASSLTVGSDTQYFGPGTRLTVL.

V usage is TRBV15 and J usage is TRBJ2-6; TRBD1 agrees at 8 bases. Trimming removed 1 base from V and 4 bases from J; junction bases left unmatched: 6. The germline gives CDR1 LNHNV, CDR2 YYDKDF (reference sequence). The CDR3 spans 17 residues. Written as DNA, the CDR3 is TGTGCCACCAGCAGAGTCAGGGGGCGGGCCGGGGCCAACGTCCTGACTTTC. Amino acids: CATSRVRGRAGANVLTF.

In this sample, this clonotype turned up many times. CDR3 nucleotide sequence: TGTGCCAGCAGCCAAGGAGGCCAAGGGCGGAGGGATGGCTACACCTTC. Residues: CASSQGGQGRRDGYTF. The gene calls are TRBV3-1 and TRBJ1-2; no firm D call. CDR3 length equals 16 residues. V lost 1 base and J lost 6, with 18 bases in between. In germline, CDR1 is LGHDT, CDR2 YNNKEL (reference sequence).

A remark on this clonotype: Mismatch with germline at one junction end may stem from a read error. This chain links TRBV4-1 with TRBJ1-5; D is possibly TRBD1 (6 bases). Germline V gene sequence: CDR1 MGHRA, CDR2 YSYEKL. The length of the CDR3 is 15 residues. The CDR3, as DNA: TGCGTCAGCAGCCAGAAGGACAGAAGCAATCAGCCCCAGCATTTT. Its translation is CVSSQKDRSNQPQHF.

With respect to this clonotype: This may come from a read error, since a much larger clone is one base off. This is likely a read error, given that the CDR3 carries no conserved phenylalanine or tryptophan at its end. The chain employs TRBV12-3 or TRBV12-4 and TRBJ2-7; 7 bases are shared with TRBD2. The CDR3 sequence is 13 residues long. Trimming removed 1 base from V and 6 bases from J; junction bases left unmatched: 3. CDR3 sequence reads: CASSLGTRGEQYC. CDR3 nucleotides: TGTGCCAGCAGTTTAGGGACTAGGGGCGAGCAGTACTGC.

Comment on this clonotype: A much larger clone lies one base from this, so it may be a read error. V usage is TRBV5-1 and J usage is TRBJ2-5; 9 bases line up with TRBD1. Losses at the gene ends were 0 bases for V and 4 bases for J; bases not matched to a gene: 7. Germline CDR1 SGHRS, CDR2 YFSETQ. The CDR3 is 16 amino acids. The CDR3 region is CASSLVGTGRSETQYF. The DNA for the CDR3 is TGCGCCAGCAGCTTGGTAGGGACAGGGAGATCAGAGACCCAGTACTTC.

J is TRBJ1-5 and V is TRBV15; D gene unclear. V was clipped by 1 base and J by 5 bases, with 12 bases between them. Per the germline V gene, CDR1 is LNHNV and CDR2 is YYDKDF (reference sequence). The CDR3 totals 15 residues. This chain's CDR3 is CATSRVRQKYQPQHF. The CDR3 coding sequence is TGTGCCACCAGCAGAGTCCGCCAGAAATATCAGCCCCAGCATTTT. Full variable domain (missing parts from reference TRBV15 and TRBJ1-5): DAMVIQNPRYQVTQFGKPVTLSCSQTLNHNVMYWYQQKSSQAPKLLFHYYDKDFNNEADTPDNFQSRRPNTSFCFLDIRSPGLGDTAMYLCATSRVRQKYQPQHFGDGTRLSIL.

V and J are TRBV7-2 and TRBJ2-1; 8 bases fit TRBD2. CDR3 length equals 16 residues. Germline V gene lookup returns CDR1 SGHTA and CDR2 FQGNSA. V shed 0 bases, J shed 8 bases, and the junction held 9 bases outside the gene matches. As DNA, the CDR3 is TGTGCCAGCAGCTTAGCTGGGAGCGGGAGTACCCATGAGCAGTTCTTC. Protein sequence: CASSLAGSGSTHEQFF.

The V gene is TRBV12-3 or TRBV12-4, the J gene TRBJ1-1, with D perhaps TRBD1 (6 bases). This CDR3 has 18 residues. Trimming removed 0 bases from V and 3 bases from J, with 20 bases in between. CDR3 sequence: CASSLARRGLEGDTEAFF. Written as DNA, the CDR3 is TGTGCCAGCAGTTTAGCGCGGAGGGGGTTGGAGGGGGACACTGAAGCTTTCTTT.

As concerns this clonotype: A read error is possible here, since a much larger clone lies one base away. This chain connects TRBV29-1 to TRBJ1-1, with D possibly TRBD1 on 5 matching bases. The V end lost 0 bases, the J end lost 0 bases, and 11 bases lay between the germline ends. This CDR3 has 15 amino acids. Germline CDR1 SQVTM, CDR2 ANQGSEA. CDR3 in amino acids: CSVEDGEGLNTEAFF. Written as DNA, the CDR3 is TGCAGCGTTGAAGACGGTGAGGGGCTGAACACTGAAGCTTTCTTT.

The chain recombines TRBV27 with TRBJ2-5; 8 nucleotides match TRBD1. Germline V gives CDR1 MNHEY, CDR2 SMNVEV (reference sequence). The V gene end was trimmed by 7 bases and the J gene end by 7 bases; junction bases not matched to a gene: 17. The CDR3 has 16 amino acids. The CDR3 protein is CASTPGGGHGLGTQYF. The CDR3 nucleotides read TGTGCCAGCACCCCAGGGGGCGGACATGGGTTAGGGACCCAGTACTTC.